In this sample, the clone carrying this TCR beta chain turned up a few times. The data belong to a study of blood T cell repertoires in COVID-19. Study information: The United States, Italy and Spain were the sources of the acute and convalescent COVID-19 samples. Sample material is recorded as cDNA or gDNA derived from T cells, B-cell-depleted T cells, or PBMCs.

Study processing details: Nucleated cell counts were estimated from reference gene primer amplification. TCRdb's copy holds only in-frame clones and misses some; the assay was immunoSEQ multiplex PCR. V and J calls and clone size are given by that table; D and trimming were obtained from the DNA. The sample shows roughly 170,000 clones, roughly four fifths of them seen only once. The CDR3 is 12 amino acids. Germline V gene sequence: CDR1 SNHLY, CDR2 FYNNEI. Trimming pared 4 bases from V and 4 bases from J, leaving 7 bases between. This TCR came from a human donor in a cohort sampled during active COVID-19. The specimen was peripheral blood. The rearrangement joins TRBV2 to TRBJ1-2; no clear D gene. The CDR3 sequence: CASSVAVYGYTF. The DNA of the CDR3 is TGTGCCAGCAGTGTGGCAGTCTATGGCTACACCTTC.